This T cell receptor beta chain was retrieved from a study of T cells in Graves' hyperthyroidism and ophthalmopathy. Study-level results: The model made its ophthalmopathy prediction, and onset followed a median approximately six months later.

V was shortened by 1 base and J by 11 bases, with 19 bases between the two germline ends. Germline V gene sequence: CDR1 SEHNR, CDR2 FQNEAQ (reference sequence). The CDR3 totals 15 residues. Amplification of TCR beta CDR3 regions was performed using RNA transcripts as template. Researchers ran a first-round RT-PCR on the TCR CDR3 using the HTBI primer set. Each CDR3 protein is one row after TCRdb ran MiXCR on the multiplex PCR reads. The table shows about 37,000 distinct CDR3 sequences, with around 53% occurring only once. Ophthalmopathy cases met thresholds of Clinical Activity Score at least 3, NOSPECS grade at least 4 and duration under 3 months. With respect to this clonotype: Antigen: not known.

Material for sequencing was blood. The receptor was isolated from a man in his forties with Graves' ophthalmopathy. V is TRBV7-9 and J is TRBJ2-3; TRBD1 might be the D (6 bases). CDR3 DNA: TGTGCCAGCAGCTTAGTGGGCGGACAGAGCAATGAGCAGTATTTT. Translating gives CASSLVGGQSNEQYF.